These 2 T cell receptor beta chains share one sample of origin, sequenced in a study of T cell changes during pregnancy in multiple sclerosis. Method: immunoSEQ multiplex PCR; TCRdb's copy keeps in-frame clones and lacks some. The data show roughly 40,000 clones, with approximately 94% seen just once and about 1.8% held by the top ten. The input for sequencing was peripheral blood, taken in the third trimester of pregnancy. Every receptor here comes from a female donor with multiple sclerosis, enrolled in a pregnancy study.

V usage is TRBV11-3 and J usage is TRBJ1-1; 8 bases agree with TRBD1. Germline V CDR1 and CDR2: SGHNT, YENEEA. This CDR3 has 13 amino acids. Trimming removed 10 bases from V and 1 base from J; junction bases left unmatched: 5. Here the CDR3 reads CAIATGGNTEAFF. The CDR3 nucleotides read TGTGCCATAGCTACAGGGGGGAACACTGAAGCTTTCTTT.

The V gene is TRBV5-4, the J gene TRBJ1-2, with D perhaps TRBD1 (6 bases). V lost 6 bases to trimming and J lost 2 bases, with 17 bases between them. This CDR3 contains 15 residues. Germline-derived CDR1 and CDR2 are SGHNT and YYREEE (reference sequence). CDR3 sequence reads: CASKPSGTQNYGYTF. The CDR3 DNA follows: TGTGCCAGCAAACCTTCCGGGACACAAAACTATGGCTACACCTTC.